Listed here is a single TCR beta chain. Antigen unknown. This specimen comes from a study of blood T cells in healthy people across ages. Study-level points and caveats: Naive CD4+ cells and diversity were both higher in long-lived donors than in aged donors.

Combining a sample-barcoded 5' primer with a J-beta primer mix, a second PCR ran for roughly 7 to 12 cycles. Each cDNA molecule carried a tag from a template-switch adaptor that contained 12 random nucleotides. MiXCR, applied by TCRdb to the 5' RACE reads, yields one record per CDR3 protein. The table lists roughly 570,000 distinct CDR3 sequences, roughly 29% of them singletons. The V gene's germline CDR1 is MNHEY and CDR2 SMNVEV (reference sequence). The CDR3 totals 12 residues. Each sample yielded at least 6 million isolated PBMCs. The genes are TRBV27 and TRBJ2-7; D remains unclear. The sequencing sample was made of blood. The source of this sequence is a woman aged 70 to 79 in good health. CDR3 sequence: CASSFSSCEQYV. Here the CDR3 DNA reads TGTGCCAGCAGTTTCAGCTCCTGCGAGCAGTACGTC.